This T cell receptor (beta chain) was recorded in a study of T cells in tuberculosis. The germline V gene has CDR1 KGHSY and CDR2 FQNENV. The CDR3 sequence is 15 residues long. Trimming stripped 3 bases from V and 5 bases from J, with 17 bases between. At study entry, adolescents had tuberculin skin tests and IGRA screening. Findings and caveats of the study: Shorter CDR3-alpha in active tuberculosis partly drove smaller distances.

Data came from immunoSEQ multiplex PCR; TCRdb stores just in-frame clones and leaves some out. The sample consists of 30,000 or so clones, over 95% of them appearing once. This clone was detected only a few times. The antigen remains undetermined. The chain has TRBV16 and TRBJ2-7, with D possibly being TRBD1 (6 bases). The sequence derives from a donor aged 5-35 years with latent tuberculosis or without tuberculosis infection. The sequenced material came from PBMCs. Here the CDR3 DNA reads TGTGCCAGCAGCCATGCATGGGGGCTAGGTGACGAGCAGTACTTC. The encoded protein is CASSHAWGLGDEQYF.